This T cell receptor beta chain was sequenced in a study of human thymus T cells. General observations from the study: In unrelated individuals, thymic repertoires overlapped highly, according to related research. An apparent bias in V and J gene usage was seen in thymic and blood repertoires.

Thymic material originated from resections removed in the course of corrective heart surgery. All donors were healthy Finnish infants who were undergoing corrective surgery to treat congenital heart defects. A word on this clone: Its antigen is not identified.

Generated by immunoSEQ multiplex PCR, the TCRdb table keeps only in-frame clones and is missing some. The sample has 75,000 to 90,000 clones; roughly 96% are singletons. This CDR3 is 19 amino acids long. Looked up from germline, CDR1 is MNHEY and CDR2 is SMNVEV (reference sequence). The V end lost 0 bases, the J end lost 0 bases, and 15 bases lay between the germline ends. The chain has TRBV27 and TRBJ2-6; tentatively, D is TRBD1 (7 bases). The source is a boy in the first two years of life with a congenital heart defect but otherwise immunologically healthy. The sequencing sample was made of thymus tissue. The CDR3 is CASSLSRGQLNSGANVLTF. The CDR3 coding sequence is TGTGCCAGCAGTTTATCGCGGGGACAGCTCAACTCTGGGGCCAACGTCCTGACTTTC.